The clone carrying this T cell receptor beta chain occurred many times. What it recognizes is unknown. Aged 18 to 65, hyperthyroidism patients had new diagnoses of under 2 months' duration. This sample is part of a study of Graves' ophthalmopathy and Graves' hyperthyroidism. Trimming cost V 8 bases and J 1 base, with 20 bases left between them. Germline CDR1 is MNHEY and CDR2 is SVGAGI. The CDR3 totals 16 residues. Findings of the study overall: Blood also held most thyroid clonotypes expanded above 0.001 frequency.

RNA transcripts yielded amplified TCR beta CDR3 regions. Investigators did first-round RT-PCR with HTBI primers, then second-round multiplex PCR. TCRdb itself ran the multiplex PCR reads through MiXCR, one entry per CDR3 protein. The sample lists 400,000 to 450,000 distinct CDR3 sequences, around a fifth occurring once. The sequence was collected from a woman aged 18-35 years with stable Graves' hyperthyroidism. The V and J genes are TRBV6-5 and TRBJ2-5, with a possible D match to TRBD1 (7 bases). The sample was peripheral blood. In DNA, the CDR3 is TGTGCCAGCGGACGGTCGGGGGACAGTGGCCAAGAGACCCAGTACTTC. Translation: CASGRSGDSGQETQYF.